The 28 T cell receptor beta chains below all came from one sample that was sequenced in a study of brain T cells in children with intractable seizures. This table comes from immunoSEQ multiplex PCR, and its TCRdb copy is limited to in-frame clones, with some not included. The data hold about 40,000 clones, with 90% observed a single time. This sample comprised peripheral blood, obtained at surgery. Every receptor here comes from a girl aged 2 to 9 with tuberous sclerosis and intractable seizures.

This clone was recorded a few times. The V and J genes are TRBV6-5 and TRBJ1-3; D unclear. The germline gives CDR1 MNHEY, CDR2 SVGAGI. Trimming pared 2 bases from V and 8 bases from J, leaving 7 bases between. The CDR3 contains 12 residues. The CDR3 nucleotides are TGTGCCAGCAGTTACGGTACGGACACCATATATTTT. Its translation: CASSYGTDTIYF.

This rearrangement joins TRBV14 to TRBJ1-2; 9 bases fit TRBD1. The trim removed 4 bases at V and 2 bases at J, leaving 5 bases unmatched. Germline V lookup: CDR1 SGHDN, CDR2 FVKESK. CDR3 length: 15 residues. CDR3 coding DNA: TGTGCCAGCAGCCGAACAGGGGGCGCGAACTATGGCTACACCTTC. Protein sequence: CASSRTGGANYGYTF.

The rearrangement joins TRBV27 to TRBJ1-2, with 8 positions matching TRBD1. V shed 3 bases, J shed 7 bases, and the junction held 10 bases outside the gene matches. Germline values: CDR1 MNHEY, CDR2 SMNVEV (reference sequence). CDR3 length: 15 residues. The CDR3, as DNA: TGTGCCAGCAGTTTCTCTGGCTCACAGGGGGGTGGCTACACCTTC. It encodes CASSFSGSQGGGYTF.

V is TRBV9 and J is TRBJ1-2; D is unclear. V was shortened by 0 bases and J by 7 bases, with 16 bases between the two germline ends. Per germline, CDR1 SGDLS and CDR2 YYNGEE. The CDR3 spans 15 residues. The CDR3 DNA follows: TGTGCCAGCAGCGTAGAGGGCAGGTCCGTTCGTGGCTACACCTTC. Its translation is CASSVEGRSVRGYTF.

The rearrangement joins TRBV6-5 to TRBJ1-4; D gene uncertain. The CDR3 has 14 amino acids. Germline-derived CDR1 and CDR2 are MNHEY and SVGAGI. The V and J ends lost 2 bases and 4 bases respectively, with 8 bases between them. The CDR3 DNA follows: TGTGCCAGCAGTTACGGGAATCTTAATGAAAAACTGTTTTTT. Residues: CASSYGNLNEKLFF.

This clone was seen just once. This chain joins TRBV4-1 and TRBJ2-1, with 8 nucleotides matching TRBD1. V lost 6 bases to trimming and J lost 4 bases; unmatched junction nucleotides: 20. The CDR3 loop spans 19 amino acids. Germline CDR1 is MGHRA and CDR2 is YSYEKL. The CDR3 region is CASREGTGRRTTDYNEQFF. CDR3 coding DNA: TGCGCCAGCAGGGAGGGGACAGGTAGAAGGACAACTGATTACAATGAGCAGTTCTTC.

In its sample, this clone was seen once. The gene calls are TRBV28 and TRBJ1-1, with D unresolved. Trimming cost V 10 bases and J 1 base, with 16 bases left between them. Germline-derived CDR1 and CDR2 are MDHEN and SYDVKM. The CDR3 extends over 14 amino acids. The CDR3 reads CATLTVVENTEAFF. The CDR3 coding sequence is TGTGCCACCCTGACGGTGGTGGAGAACACTGAAGCTTTCTTT.

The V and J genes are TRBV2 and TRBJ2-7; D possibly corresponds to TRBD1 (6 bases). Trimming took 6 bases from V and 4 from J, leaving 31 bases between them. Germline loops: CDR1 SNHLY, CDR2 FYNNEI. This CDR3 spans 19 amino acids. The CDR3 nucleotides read TGTGCCAGCAGCTTACAGGGAACGATTACCTTTTACCTGGAGTACGAGCAGTACGTC. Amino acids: CASSLQGTITFYLEYEQYV.

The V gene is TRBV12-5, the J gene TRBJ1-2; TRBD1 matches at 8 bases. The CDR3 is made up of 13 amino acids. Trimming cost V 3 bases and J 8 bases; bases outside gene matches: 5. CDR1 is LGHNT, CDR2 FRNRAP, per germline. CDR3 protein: CASGFQGASGYTF. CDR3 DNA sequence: TGTGCTAGTGGTTTTCAGGGGGCGTCGGGCTACACCTTC.

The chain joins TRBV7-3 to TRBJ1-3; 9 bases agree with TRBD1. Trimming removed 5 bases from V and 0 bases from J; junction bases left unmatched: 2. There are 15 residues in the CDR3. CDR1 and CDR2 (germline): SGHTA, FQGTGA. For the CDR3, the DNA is TGTGCCAGCAGCACGGACAGGGGCTCTGGAAACACCATATATTTT. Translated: CASSTDRGSGNTIYF. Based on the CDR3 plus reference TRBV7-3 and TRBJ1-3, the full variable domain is GAGVSQTPSNKVTEKGKYVELRCDPISGHTALYWYRQSLGQGPEFLIYFQGTGAADDSGLPNDRFFAVRPEGSVSTLKIQRTERGDSAVYLCASSTDRGSGNTIYFGEGSWLTVV.

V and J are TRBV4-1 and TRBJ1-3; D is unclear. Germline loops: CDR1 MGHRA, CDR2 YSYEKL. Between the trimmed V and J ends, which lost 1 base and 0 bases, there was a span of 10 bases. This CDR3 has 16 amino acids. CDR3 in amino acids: CASSQGPTSSGNTIYF. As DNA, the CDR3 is TGCGCCAGCAGCCAAGGTCCAACCTCCTCTGGAAACACCATATATTTT.

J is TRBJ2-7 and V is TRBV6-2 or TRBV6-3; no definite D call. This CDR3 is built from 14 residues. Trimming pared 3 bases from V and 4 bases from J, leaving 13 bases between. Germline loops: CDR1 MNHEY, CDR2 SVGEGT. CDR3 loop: CASSYGPPLYEQYV. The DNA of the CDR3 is TGTGCCAGCAGTTATGGTCCACCCTTATACGAGCAGTACGTC.

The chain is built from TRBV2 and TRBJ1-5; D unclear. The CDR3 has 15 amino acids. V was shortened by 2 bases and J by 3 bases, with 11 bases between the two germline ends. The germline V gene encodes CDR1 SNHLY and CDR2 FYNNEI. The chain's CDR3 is CASSERSGPNQPQHF. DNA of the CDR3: TGTGCCAGCAGTGAAAGGTCAGGACCCAATCAGCCCCAGCATTTT.

The CDR3 here is CASSVRFQETQYF. CDR3 bases: TGTGCCAGCAGCGTAAGGTTCCAAGAGACCCAGTACTTC. This rearrangement joins TRBV9 to TRBJ2-5; D remains unclear. The V gene lost 1 base and the J gene lost 1 base, with 5 bases spanning the gap. Germline CDR1 SGDLS, CDR2 YYNGEE. CDR3 size: 13 residues.

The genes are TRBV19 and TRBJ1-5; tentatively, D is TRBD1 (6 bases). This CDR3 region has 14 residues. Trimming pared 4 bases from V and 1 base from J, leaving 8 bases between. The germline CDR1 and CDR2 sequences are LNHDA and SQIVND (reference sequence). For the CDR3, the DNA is TGTGCCAGTAGTAACCAGGGGAGCAATCAGCCCCAGCATTTT. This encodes CASSNQGSNQPQHF.

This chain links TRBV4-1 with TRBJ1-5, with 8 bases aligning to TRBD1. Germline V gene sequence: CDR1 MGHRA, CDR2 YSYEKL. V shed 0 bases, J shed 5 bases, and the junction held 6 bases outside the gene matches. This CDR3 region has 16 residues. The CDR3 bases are TGCGCCAGCAGCCAAGACGGAACAGGGGGAGATCAGCCCCAGCATTTT. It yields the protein CASSQDGTGGDQPQHF.

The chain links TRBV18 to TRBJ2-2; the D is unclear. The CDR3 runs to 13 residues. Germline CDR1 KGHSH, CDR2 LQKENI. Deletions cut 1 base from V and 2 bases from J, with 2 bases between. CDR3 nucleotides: TGTGCCAGCTCACCACTCAACACCGGGGAGCTGTTTTTT. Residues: CASSPLNTGELFF.

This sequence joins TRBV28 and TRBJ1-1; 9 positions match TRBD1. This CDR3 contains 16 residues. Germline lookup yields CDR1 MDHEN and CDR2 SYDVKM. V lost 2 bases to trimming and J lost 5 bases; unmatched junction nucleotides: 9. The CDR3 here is CASSLRPGQGETEAFF. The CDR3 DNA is TGTGCCAGCAGTTTACGCCCGGGACAGGGTGAGACTGAAGCTTTCTTT.

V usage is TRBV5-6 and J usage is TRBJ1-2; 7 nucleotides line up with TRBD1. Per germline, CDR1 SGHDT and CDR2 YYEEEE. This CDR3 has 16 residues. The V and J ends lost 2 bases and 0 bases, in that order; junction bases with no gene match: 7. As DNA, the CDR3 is TGTGCCAGCAGCTTAGGACAGGTTACAACTAACTATGGCTACACCTTC. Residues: CASSLGQVTTNYGYTF.

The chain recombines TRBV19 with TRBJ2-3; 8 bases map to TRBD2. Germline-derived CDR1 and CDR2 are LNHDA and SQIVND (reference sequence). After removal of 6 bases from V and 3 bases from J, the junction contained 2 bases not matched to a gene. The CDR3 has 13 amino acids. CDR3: CASRERGTDTQYF. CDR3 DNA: TGTGCCAGTAGGGAGCGGGGGACAGATACGCAGTATTTT.

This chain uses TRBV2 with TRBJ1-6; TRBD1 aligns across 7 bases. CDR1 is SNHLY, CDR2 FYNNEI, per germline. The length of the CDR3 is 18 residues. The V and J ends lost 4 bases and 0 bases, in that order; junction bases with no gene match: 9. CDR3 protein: CASSVRTGLSSYNSPLHF. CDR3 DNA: TGTGCCAGCAGTGTCCGGACAGGTCTGAGCTCCTATAATTCACCCCTCCACTTT.

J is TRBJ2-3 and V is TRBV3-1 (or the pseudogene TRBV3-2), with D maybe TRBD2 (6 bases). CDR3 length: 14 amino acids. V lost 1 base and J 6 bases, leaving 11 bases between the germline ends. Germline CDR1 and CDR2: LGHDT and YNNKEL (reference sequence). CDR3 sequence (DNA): TGTGCCAGCAGCCAAGCCTCGGGAGTCGATACGCAGTATTTT. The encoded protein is CASSQASGVDTQYF.

The CDR3, as DNA: TGTGCCAGCAGTAGGGCAGATACGCAGTATTTT. Its translation: CASSRADTQYF. The chain carries TRBV6-5 and TRBJ2-3; no clear D gene. V was shortened by 5 bases and J by 4 bases, with 4 bases between the two germline ends. This CDR3 has 11 residues. Germline-derived CDR1 and CDR2 are MNHEY and SVGAGI.

The CDR3 reads CASSPGVTSMNTEAFF. The CDR3, as DNA: TGCGCCAGCAGCCCAGGGGTCACTAGCATGAACACTGAAGCTTTCTTT. This chain joins TRBV5-1 and TRBJ1-1, with D perhaps matching TRBD1 (6 bases). CDR3 length equals 16 residues. V lost 4 bases to trimming and J lost 0 bases, with 16 bases between them. The germline V gene has CDR1 SGHRS and CDR2 YFSETQ.

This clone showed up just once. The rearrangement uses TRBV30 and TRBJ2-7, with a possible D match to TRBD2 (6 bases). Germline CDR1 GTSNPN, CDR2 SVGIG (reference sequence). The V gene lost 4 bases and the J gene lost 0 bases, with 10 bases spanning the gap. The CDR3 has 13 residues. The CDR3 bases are TGTGCCTGGAATAGCGGAAGCTCCTACGAGCAGTACTTC. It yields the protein CAWNSGSSYEQYF.

CDR3 loop: CASSRNPSGRTYEQYF. The CDR3 nucleotides read TGTGCCAGCAGCCGAAATCCTAGCGGGCGTACCTACGAGCAGTACTTC. The chain has TRBV3-1 (or the pseudogene TRBV3-2) and TRBJ2-7; 8 bases fit TRBD2. J was trimmed by 2 bases and V by 4 bases; bases with no gene match: 10. The CDR3 covers 16 residues. Looked up from germline, CDR1 is LGHDT and CDR2 is YNNKEL (reference sequence).

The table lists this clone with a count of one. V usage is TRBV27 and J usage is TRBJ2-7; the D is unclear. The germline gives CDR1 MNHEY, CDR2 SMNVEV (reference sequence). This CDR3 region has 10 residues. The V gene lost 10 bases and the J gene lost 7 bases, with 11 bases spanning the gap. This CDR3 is CATSEREQYV. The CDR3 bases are TGTGCCACCTCGGAGAGGGAGCAGTACGTC.

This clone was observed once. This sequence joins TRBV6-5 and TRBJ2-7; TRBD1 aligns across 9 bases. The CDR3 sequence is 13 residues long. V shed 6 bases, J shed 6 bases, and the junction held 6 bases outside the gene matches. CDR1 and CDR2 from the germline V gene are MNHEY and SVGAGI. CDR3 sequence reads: CASRGQGFREQYV. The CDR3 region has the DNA TGTGCCAGCAGGGGACAGGGTTTTCGCGAGCAGTACGTC.